These T cell receptor beta chains were read from a single sample in a study of T cells in Graves' hyperthyroidism and ophthalmopathy. A single record per CDR3 protein comes from TCRdb applying MiXCR to the multiplex PCR reads. The table records about 400,000 distinct CDR3 sequences, about 13% of them present only once. The sample was blood. The receptor set was obtained from a woman aged 18-30 years with Graves' hyperthyroidism. Each CDR3 is given with its conserved first and last residue. D genes are given only for firm matches. Some rows have no size entry. The others give once, few or many, or a class for an expanded clone.

d_call	j_call	v_call	clone_size	cdr3_aa	cdr3_nt
TRBD1	TRBJ2-2	TRBV5-6	many	CASSLMIQGATGELFF	TGTGCCAGCAGCTTGATGATACAGGGGGCGACCGGGGAGCTGTTTTTT
TRBD1	TRBJ1-2	TRBV29-1	-	CSGGTGGFGYTF	TGCAGCGGGGGGACAGGGGGTTTTGGCTACACCTTC
-	TRBJ2-7	TRBV12-3/TRBV12-4	many	CASTPGGDRDLYEQYF	TGTGCCAGCACCCCAGGGGGGGACCGAGATCTGTACGAGCAGTACTTC
TRBD1	TRBJ2-7	TRBV6-2/TRBV6-3	many	CASSFGDSLYEQYF	TGTGCCAGCAGTTTTGGGGACAGTCTCTACGAGCAGTACTTC
-	TRBJ1-4	TRBV28	many	CASSLEGWQGNEKLFF	TGTGCCAGCAGTTTAGAGGGGTGGCAGGGGAATGAAAAACTGTTTTTT
-	TRBJ1-1	TRBV6-2/TRBV6-3	many	CASRPGGVNTEAFF	TGTGCCAGCAGACCCGGGGGAGTGAACACTGAAGCTTTCTTT
-	TRBJ2-5	TRBV2	many	CASTIPPGEPNPYF	TGTGCCAGCACTATACCCCCTGGAGAGCCTAACCCCTACTTC
-	TRBJ2-5	TRBV20-1	many	CSARKGGKTQYF	TGCAGTGCTAGGAAAGGGGGGAAGACCCAGTACTTC
-	TRBJ2-2	TRBV6-1	many	CASSEALYTGELFF	TGTGCCAGCAGTGAAGCACTGTACACCGGGGAGCTGTTTTTT
-	TRBJ1-5	TRBV19	-	CASSIGRATNQPQHF	TGTGCCAGTAGTATAGGCAGAGCAACTAATCAGCCCCAGCATTTT
TRBD1	TRBJ2-7	TRBV5-8	many	CASSLDGQAPSYEQYF	TGTGCCAGCAGCTTGGACGGACAGGCACCCTCCTACGAGCAGTACTTC
TRBD2	TRBJ2-1	TRBV4-2	many	CASSTQPSGARDEQFF	TGTGCCAGCAGCACCCAACCTAGCGGGGCTCGGGATGAGCAGTTCTTC
TRBD2	TRBJ2-5	TRBV7-9	-	CASSLGGRTYF	TGTGCCAGCAGCTTGGGGGGGAGAACGTACTTC
-	TRBJ1-1	TRBV12-3/TRBV12-4	few	CASSRQSTEAFF	TGTGCCAGCAGCCGCCAGTCCACTGAAGCCTTCTTT
TRBD1	TRBJ2-3	TRBV12-3/TRBV12-4	many	CASRGGQGPDTQYF	TGTGCCAGCAGGGGGGGACAGGGCCCAGATACGCAGTATTTT
TRBD2	TRBJ2-4	TRBV2	-	CASSGGVNIQYF	TGTGCCAGCAGCGGGGGGGTCAACATTCAGTACTTC
-	TRBJ2-3	TRBV5-1	many	CASSRPGGPTTDTQYF	TGCGCCAGCAGCAGGCCGGGGGGCCCTACAACGGATACGCAGTATTTT
TRBD2	TRBJ2-3	TRBV6-2/TRBV6-3	few	CASSYGSGRGDTQYF	TGTGCCAGCAGTTACGGGTCAGGGAGGGGAGATACGCAGTATTTT
TRBD1	TRBJ2-7	TRBV19	many	CASSPPGQGYYEQYF	TGTGCCAGTAGTCCCCCGGGACAGGGTTACTACGAGCAGTACTTC
-	TRBJ1-2	TRBV20-1	many	CSARGGGAYGYTF	TGCAGTGCTAGAGGAGGCGGGGCCTATGGCTACACCTTC
-	TRBJ2-1	TRBV20-1	-	CSARDTGPTSSYNEQFF	TGCAGTGCTAGAGACACTGGACCGACGAGCTCCTACAATGAGCAGTTCTTC
-	TRBJ1-1	TRBV3-1	many	CASSQAMYNTEAFF	TGTGCCAGCAGCCAAGCGATGTATAACACTGAAGCTTTCTTT
-	TRBJ2-7	TRBV20-1	many	CSATDLLTTYEQYF	TGCAGTGCTACGGACCTACTGACCACCTACGAGCAGTACTTC
-	TRBJ2-7	TRBV29-1	many	CSVEGPLTNEQYF	TGCAGCGTTGAGGGCCCCTTGACTAACGAGCAGTACTTC
-	TRBJ1-2	TRBV19	-	CASSAPGDTYGYTF	TGTGCCAGTAGCGCCCCGGGGGACACCTATGGCTACACCTTC
TRBD1	TRBJ2-7	TRBV28	many	CASSQTGAGHYEQYF	TGTGCCAGCAGCCAAACAGGGGCCGGACACTACGAGCAGTACTTC
-	TRBJ2-7	TRBV10-3	many	CAISEATGSYEQYF	TGTGCCATCAGTGAGGCGACGGGTTCGTACGAGCAGTACTTC
-	TRBJ1-5	TRBV2	many	CASSESSGRAANQPQHF	TGTGCCAGCAGTGAATCGAGCGGCAGGGCGGCCAATCAGCCCCAGCATTTT
TRBD1	TRBJ1-1	TRBV9	many	CASSAGQGTKNTEAFF	TGTGCCAGCAGCGCGGGACAGGGGACCAAGAACACTGAAGCTTTCTTT
-	TRBJ1-2	TRBV5-1	many	CASSLLQDGYTF	TGCGCCAGCAGCTTGCTACAGGATGGCTACACCTTC
-	TRBJ2-2	TRBV15	-	CATSSQKNTGELFF	TGTGCCACCAGCAGCCAAAAAAACACCGGGGAGCTGTTTTTT
-	TRBJ2-3	TRBV10-3	many	CAISDPYNPRGTDTQYF	TGTGCCATCAGTGATCCGTATAATCCGCGGGGCACAGATACGCAGTATTTT
-	TRBJ1-1	TRBV9	once	CASTALTSSSGEAFF	TGTGCCAGCACCGCCCTGACGTCGAGTTCCGGGGAAGCTTTCTTT
-	TRBJ2-2	TRBV7-3	few	CASSLRGRNTGELFF	TGTGCCAGCAGCTTAAGAGGGAGGAACACCGGGGAGCTGTTTTTT
TRBD1	TRBJ1-3	TRBV11-3	many	CAGGQGRNTIYF	TGTGCCGGCGGACAGGGACGAAACACCATATATTTT
-	TRBJ2-5	TRBV19	few	CASSMVPSTISETQYF	TGTGCCAGTAGTATGGTCCCCTCAACTATTAGCGAGACCCAGTACTTC
TRBD1	TRBJ2-5	TRBV7-3	many	CASSLYAGTGGQETQYF	TGTGCCAGCAGCCTATATGCCGGGACAGGCGGCCAAGAGACCCAGTACTTC
TRBD2	TRBJ2-6	TRBV7-9	-	CASSLGILGGLAGGLPGANVLTF	TGTGCCAGCAGCTTAGGTATTCTCGGCGGACTAGCGGGAGGGCTTCCTGGGGCCAACGTCCTGACTTTC
-	TRBJ2-2	TRBV5-1	many	CASSLEASSVRGELFF	TGCGCCAGCAGCTTGGAGGCTAGCAGCGTTCGTGGGGAGCTGTTTTTT
-	TRBJ2-2	TRBV5-1	few	CASSPSQGGSGELFF	TGCGCCAGCAGCCCATCCCAGGGCGGCTCCGGGGAGCTGTTTTTT